Presented here are 21 T cell receptor beta chains from one specimen sequenced in a study of blood T cell repertoires in COVID-19 (dated by TCRdb to the early 2020s). The library came from the immunoSEQ multiplex PCR assay. TCRdb retrieved this table from immuneACCESS and kept in-frame rearrangements only. Not all clones are present; in checked studies, unresolved V genes account for under half, and no reason is known for the remainder. The sample has around 140,000 clones on record, approximately 90% of them singletons. The leading ten clones occupy around 3.2% of the sample. The sequenced sample was peripheral blood. Receptors were obtained from a man in his 60s with active or convalescent COVID-19.

This clone was seen a handful of times. The V gene is TRBV7-8, the J gene TRBJ1-3, with D perhaps TRBD1 (5 bases). The V gene's germline CDR1 is SGHVS and CDR2 FQNEAQ. This CDR3 contains 14 residues. V was pared by 2 bases and J by 1 base, with 6 bases between. CDR3 bases: TGTGCCAGCAGCTTAACAGGTTCTGGAAACACCATATATTTT. This encodes CASSLTGSGNTIYF.

The rearrangement uses TRBV3-1 (or the pseudogene TRBV3-2) and TRBJ2-3; 8 bases align to TRBD2. V shed 4 bases and J 0 bases; nucleotides not matched to a gene: 9. The germline CDR1 and CDR2 sequences are LGHDT and YNNKEL (reference sequence). The CDR3 sequence is 17 residues long. The CDR3 loop is CASSPLRLAGSTDTQYF. The CDR3 nucleotides are TGTGCCAGCAGCCCCTTAAGGCTAGCGGGTAGCACAGATACGCAGTATTTT.

V is TRBV18 and J is TRBJ1-6, with 10 bases matching TRBD1. The trim removed 3 bases at V and 8 bases at J, leaving 4 bases unmatched. The germline CDR1 and CDR2 sequences are KGHSH and LQKENI. The CDR3 is made up of 15 amino acids. The DNA of the CDR3 is TGTGCCAGCTCACCCGTCGGACAGGGGGATTCACCCCTCCACTTT. Its protein product is CASSPVGQGDSPLHF.

The V and J genes are TRBV18 and TRBJ2-2; the D gene is possibly TRBD2 (6 bases). The CDR3 extends over 14 amino acids. CDR1 is KGHSH and CDR2 is LQKENI in the germline V gene. V lost 5 bases, J lost 1 base, and 8 bases lay in between. The chain's CDR3 is CASSGGRNTGELFF. Written as DNA, the CDR3 is TGTGCCAGCTCAGGAGGGAGGAACACCGGGGAGCTGTTTTTT.

This chain connects TRBV6-5 to TRBJ1-3; 9 positions agree with TRBD1. The junction had 4 bases not matched to a gene; V was cut back by 8 bases and J by 2 bases. CDR1 is MNHEY and CDR2 is SVGAGI in the germline V gene. The CDR3 sequence is 14 residues long. CDR3: CASSRDRAGNTIYF. CDR3 bases: TGTGCCAGCTCCCGGGACAGGGCTGGAAACACCATATATTTT.

This clone was counted a single time. V usage is TRBV28 and J usage is TRBJ1-1; possibly TRBD1 for D (6 bases). Trimming stripped 4 bases from V and 5 bases from J, with 20 bases between. This CDR3 has 16 residues. In germline, CDR1 is MDHEN, CDR2 SYDVKM. The CDR3 reads CASSSTSDSGETEAFF. DNA of the CDR3: TGTGCCAGCAGTTCTACATCGGACAGTGGAGAAACTGAAGCTTTCTTT. The full variable domain, in which reference TRBV28 and TRBJ1-1 provide the parts outside the CDR3, is DVKVTQSSRYLVKRTGEKVFLECVQDMDHENMFWYRQDPGLGLRLIYFSYDVKMKEKGDIPEGYSVSREKKERFSLILESASTNQTSMYLCASSSTSDSGETEAFFGQGTRLTVV.

The chain uses TRBV29-1 and TRBJ2-4, with 8 bases lining up with TRBD1. CDR1 and CDR2 from the germline V gene are SQVTM and ANQGSEA. The V segment lost 6 bases and the J segment 2 bases; nucleotides outside the gene matches: 9. CDR3 length: 15 residues. The CDR3 reads CSVGDRGRSKNIQYF. The CDR3, as DNA: TGCAGCGTCGGCGACAGGGGAAGGTCCAAAAACATTCAGTACTTC.

The genes are TRBV19 and TRBJ1-1; a possible D gene is TRBD1 (6 bases). There are 13 residues in the CDR3. Germline V lookup: CDR1 LNHDA, CDR2 SQIVND (reference sequence). V lost 6 bases to trimming and J lost 1 base, with 9 bases between them. Here the CDR3 DNA reads TGTGCCAGTAGAGACAGGAGGAACACTGAAGCTTTCTTT. This encodes CASRDRRNTEAFF.

V is TRBV6-5 and J is TRBJ1-2; the D is unclear. Germline V gives CDR1 MNHEY, CDR2 SVGAGI. Trimming took off 5 bases at V and 5 bases at J, with 9 bases between the two ends. The CDR3 extends over 12 amino acids. The CDR3 reads CASSPGRYGYTF. CDR3 nucleotide sequence: TGTGCCAGCAGTCCGGGGAGATATGGCTACACCTTC.

The chain carries TRBV9 and TRBJ2-2; tentatively, D is TRBD2 (5 bases). The CDR3 extends over 14 amino acids. Germline values: CDR1 SGDLS, CDR2 YYNGEE. Trimming cost V 0 bases and J 7 bases, with 10 bases left between them. The DNA of the CDR3 is TGTGCCAGCAGCGTAGGGCTAGCAGGCGGGGAGCTGTTTTTT. Encoded protein: CASSVGLAGGELFF.

V usage is TRBV6-6 and J usage is TRBJ1-1; TRBD1 might be the D (6 bases). V shed 4 bases and J shed 0 bases, with 12 bases lying between them. Germline CDR1 MNHNY, CDR2 SVGAGI (reference sequence). The CDR3 sequence is 15 residues long. The CDR3 here is CASSWVGAMNTEAFF. CDR3 in DNA: TGTGCCAGCAGTTGGGTGGGGGCCATGAACACTGAAGCTTTCTTT.

J is TRBJ1-1 and V is TRBV28; 10 bases are a match to TRBD1. The CDR3 loop spans 15 amino acids. CDR1 and CDR2 from the germline V gene are MDHEN and SYDVKM. V dropped 5 bases and J dropped 3; count of bases not matched to a gene: 6. DNA for the CDR3: TGTGCCAGCAGTACCGGGACAGGGGCTCACACTGAAGCTTTCTTT. It translates to CASSTGTGAHTEAFF.

V is TRBV19 and J is TRBJ2-7; 10 nucleotides agree with TRBD1. Per germline, CDR1 LNHDA and CDR2 SQIVND (reference sequence). CDR3 length equals 12 residues. V gave up 7 bases and J gave up 6 bases; unmatched junction bases: 3. This CDR3 is CASTDRGAEQYF. CDR3 sequence (DNA): TGTGCCAGTACGGACAGGGGGGCCGAGCAGTACTTC.

This clone is a singleton in its sample. The chain recombines TRBV6-2 or TRBV6-3 with TRBJ1-5; 7 nucleotides line up with TRBD1. Germline assignment: CDR1 MNHEY and CDR2 SVGEGT. This CDR3 is 14 amino acids long. V was pared by 4 bases and J by 9 bases, with 9 bases of the junction left unmatched. Here the CDR3 reads CASSWGQLARPQHF. The CDR3 DNA reads as TGTGCCAGCAGTTGGGGACAGTTGGCGAGGCCCCAGCATTTT.

CDR3 loop: CASSPRQGGNTEAFF. For the CDR3, the DNA is TGTGCCAGCAGTCCCCGACAGGGAGGGAACACTGAAGCTTTCTTT. The gene calls are TRBV2 and TRBJ1-1; 7 positions match TRBD1. The CDR3 totals 15 residues. V lost 5 bases, J lost 1 base, and 7 bases stayed unmatched. Looked up from germline, CDR1 is SNHLY and CDR2 is FYNNEI.

The J gene is TRBJ2-7, the V gene TRBV3-1 (or the pseudogene TRBV3-2); 8 bases match TRBD1. This CDR3 is built from 17 residues. The germline gives CDR1 LGHDT, CDR2 YNNKEL (reference sequence). With 2 bases clipped from V and 7 bases from J, the junction kept 16 bases outside the gene matches. This CDR3 reads CASSQRTTRTGLEEQYF. The CDR3 DNA follows: TGTGCCAGCAGCCAAAGGACAACTCGGACAGGGCTGGAGGAGCAGTACTTC.

This chain joins TRBV28 and TRBJ1-2; TRBD1 might be the D (5 bases). Trimming took 1 base from V and 1 from J, leaving 19 bases between them. This CDR3 spans 18 amino acids. From germline, CDR1 is MDHEN and CDR2 SYDVKM. CDR3 amino acids: CASSLSGAGKHSNYGYTF. The CDR3 region has the DNA TGTGCCAGCAGTTTATCGGGAGCAGGGAAACATAGTAACTATGGCTACACCTTC.

The sample holds a few counts of this clone. This chain connects TRBV5-1 to TRBJ2-1; tentatively, D is TRBD1 (6 bases). Trimming removed 4 bases from V and 2 bases from J, with 16 bases in between. The CDR3 covers 16 residues. Germline assignment: CDR1 SGHRS and CDR2 YFSETQ. CDR3 DNA sequence: TGCGCCAGCAGCCCGGCTTCAGGGGTAGCCTACAATGAGCAGTTCTTC. It specifies CASSPASGVAYNEQFF.

As DNA, the CDR3 is TGCGCCAGCAGCCAACAGGGCGGAAACACTGAAGCTTTCTTT. Translated, it gives CASSQQGGNTEAFF. The V gene is TRBV5-1, the J gene TRBJ1-1; possible D gene TRBD1, 6 bases. CDR1 and CDR2 (germline): SGHRS, YFSETQ. With 4 bases removed from V and 2 bases from J, the gap between germline ends came to 12 bases. The CDR3 consists of 14 residues.

The chain links TRBV7-2 to TRBJ2-1; TRBD2 matches 8 bases. Germline V gene data show CDR1 as SGHTA and CDR2 as FQGNSA. With V trimmed by 8 bases and J by 3 bases, 12 bases remained unmatched. The CDR3 covers 16 residues. The CDR3 here is CASGATLSGSYNEQFF. CDR3 in DNA: TGTGCCAGCGGGGCAACCCTAAGCGGGAGCTACAATGAGCAGTTCTTC.

The chain combines TRBV20-1 with TRBJ2-7; TRBD1 matches at 12 bases. The germline V gene encodes CDR1 DFQATT and CDR2 SNEGSKA (reference sequence). With 3 bases clipped from V and 5 bases from J, the junction kept 8 bases outside the gene matches. CDR3 length: 15 amino acids. The CDR3 is CSASNRDRGQDEQYF. In nucleotides, the CDR3 is TGCAGTGCTAGTAATAGGGACAGGGGGCAGGACGAGCAGTACTTC.